This T cell receptor beta chain emerged from a study of blood T cell repertoires in COVID-19. The ends lost 3 bases at V and 2 bases at J; junction bases unmatched: 6. There are 15 residues in the CDR3. Per the germline V gene, CDR1 is MNHEY and CDR2 is SMNVEV (reference sequence). As originally analysed: Amplification with reference gene primers provided the estimates of nucleated cell counts. Sequenced by immunoSEQ multiplex PCR; TCRdb stores in-frame clones only, minus some. For V, J and clone size, that table is used; D and trimming come from the DNA. The sample carries more than 100,000 clones, around 80% recorded once.

The clonotype comes from a woman of 80 years or more with acute or convalescent COVID-19. Material: peripheral blood. V is TRBV27 and J is TRBJ2-7, with 8 bases lining up with TRBD1. CDR3 nucleotides: TGTGCCAGCAGTTTCGGACAGGGTGGCCCCTACGAGCAGTACTTC. Translation: CASSFGQGGPYEQYF.